Described below is a single T cell receptor (beta chain) sequence and its context. The entry originates in a study of a mutant IDH1 vaccine in newly diagnosed glioma. TCRdb's copy holds only in-frame clones and misses some; the assay was immunoSEQ multiplex PCR. The sample lists 90,000 to 100,000 clones, approximately 90% occurring once. Time point: baseline, week 1 (first vaccination visit). Treatment reported: pre-vaccination baseline after standard-of-care therapy. The germline gives CDR1 MDHEN, CDR2 SYDVKM. Trimming left V 7 bases short and J 3 bases short, with 9 bases between. This CDR3 spans 12 amino acids.

The specimen was PBMCs, collected from a glioma patient treated with radiotherapy, temozolomide or both. The rearrangement links TRBV28 to TRBJ1-1; D may be TRBD1 (5 bases). The sequence came from a woman between 45 and 60 years old with glioma. DNA of the CDR3: TGTGCCAGCACCACAGGATACACTGAAGCTTTCTTT. This sequence encodes CASTTGYTEAFF.